This is a list of T cell receptor beta chains from one sample in a study of siplizumab effects on memory and regulatory T cells. TCRdb's copy holds only in-frame clones and misses some; the assay was immunoSEQ multiplex PCR. This table has around 110,000 clones, about 94% appearing once. Material for sequencing was non-Treg CD4+ T cells sorted from blood. The receptors stem from a human donor in good health. The CDR3 runs from the conserved cysteine through the conserved F or W. D genes are given only for firm matches. Clone sizes are given selectively: once, few, many, or a class where the clone is expanded.

few	.	TRBV10-1	TRBJ1-6	TGCGCCAGCATTGGGGAGAATAATTCACCCCTCCACTTT	CASIGENNSPLHF
.	.	TRBV7-9	TRBJ2-7	TGTGCCAGCAGAATCCATTCCGGGCAGACCTACGAGCAGTACTTC	CASRIHSGQTYEQYF
.	TRBD1	TRBV11-2	TRBJ1-3	TGTGCCAGCAGCTCCGGACAGGGGGCTGACACCATATATTTT	CASSSGQGADTIYF
.	TRBD2	TRBV7-9	TRBJ2-3	TGTGCCAGCAGCCCACCGGGGGGAATGCTCGCGCAGTATTTT	CASSPPGGMLAQYF
.	.	TRBV7-9	TRBJ2-3	TGTGCCAGCAGCCCCCGGGGAGATACGCAGTATTTT	CASSPRGDTQYF
once	.	TRBV7-9	TRBJ2-5	TGTGCCAGCAGCGCTAGAGAGGAGACCCAGTACTTC	CASSAREETQYF
.	.	TRBV18	TRBJ2-1	TGTGCCAGCTCAACCCAGGTGGGTAGCTCCTACAATGAGCAGTTCTTC	CASSTQVGSSYNEQFF
.	.	TRBV5-8	TRBJ1-5	TGTGCCAGCAGCCAAGCAACAGATTATAGCAATCAGCCCCAGCATTTT	CASSQATDYSNQPQHF
.	TRBD1	TRBV7-7	TRBJ1-2	TGTGCTAGCAGCCCCCTTATCTTTCGGAGGGGGCAAACAGGAGGCTACACCTTC	CASSPLIFRRGQTGGYTF
.	.	TRBV7-9	TRBJ1-4	TGTGCCAGCAGCTTAGAAAGAGCAACTAATGAAAAACTGTTTTTT	CASSLERATNEKLFF
.	.	TRBV7-9	TRBJ2-7	TGTGCCAGCAGCCCGGGACTTTCGGGGTCCTACGAGCAGTACTTC	CASSPGLSGSYEQYF
.	.	TRBV6-1	TRBJ1-6	TGTGCCAGCAAATGGGCCCCAAATTCACCCCTCCACTTT	CASKWAPNSPLHF
.	TRBD2	TRBV27	TRBJ2-7	TGTGCCAGCAGAAGACTAGCGGGAGGGCAAGTGTACGAGCAGTACTTC	CASRRLAGGQVYEQYF
.	.	TRBV11-2	TRBJ1-2	TGTGCCAGCAGCCTCCAGACGGCGAACTATGGCTACACCTTC	CASSLQTANYGYTF
.	TRBD1	TRBV6-4	TRBJ2-1	TGTGCCAGCAGTGCAACCGGGACAGACAATGAGCAGTTCTTC	CASSATGTDNEQFF
.	.	TRBV21-1	TRBJ2-1	TGTGCCAGCGGCGAGCGTGCTAGCGGGTACAATGAGCAGTTCTTC	CASGERASGYNEQFF
.	.	TRBV2	TRBJ1-4	TGTGCCAGCAGGCCGGGGTCTGCAACTAATGAAAAACTGTTTTTT	CASRPGSATNEKLFF